This TCR beta chain stems from a study of blood T cells in healthy people across ages. Every sample gave at least 5 micrograms of total RNA when it was extracted. Using a J-beta primer mix together with a sample-barcoded 5' primer, a second PCR was run for about 6 to 12 cycles. TCRdb recomputed calls from the 5' RACE reads with MiXCR, one row per CDR3 protein. This sample carries over 1,200,000 distinct CDR3 sequences, roughly 60% of them seen once, and the ten largest clones take more than 6%. A word on this clonotype: What it binds is unknown.

CDR1 SQVTM and CDR2 ANQGSEA come from the germline V gene. The ends were cut back, 6 bases at V and 9 bases at J, with 21 bases in the middle. There are 15 residues in the CDR3. Study-level results: Significant beta diversity loss was already apparent by age roughly 43, declining roughly linearly.

This clonotype was obtained from a man aged 18-30 years in good health. Sequenced: blood. V is TRBV29-1 and J is TRBJ1-6; maybe TRBD1 (5 bases). This CDR3 is CSVRLGTDLFSPLHF. The CDR3 bases are TGCAGCGTGCGACTGGGGACCGACCTTTTTTCACCCCTCCACTTT.